These T cell receptor beta chains were read from a single sample in a study of blood T cells in healthy people across ages. Each CDR3 protein gets one entry after TCRdb re-called the 5' RACE reads with MiXCR. This sample has about 1.8 million distinct CDR3 sequences, with 40% to 55% found just once. Sequencing input: blood. The receptors were gathered from a woman aged 40-49 years in good health. Each CDR3 is given with its conserved first and last residue.

v_gene	j_gene	CDR3aa
TRBV7-2	TRBJ2-1	CASSRRDRGRDEQFF
TRBV3-1	TRBJ1-2	CASGERWECGYTF
TRBV5-1	TRBJ2-1	CASSPEINEQFF
TRBV11-2	TRBJ1-1	CASSFPRPMNTEAFF
TRBV5-1	TRBJ2-5	CVSSLLPGREETQYF
TRBV24-1	TRBJ2-1	CATSDIAGGPHNEQFF
TRBV5-8	TRBJ2-7	CAGSGGATPIYEQYF
TRBV9	TRBJ2-1	CASSVSGLAENEQFF
TRBV20-1	TRBJ1-5	CSARDFRSNQPQHF
TRBV6-5	TRBJ1-3	CASSSPTSSGNTIYF
TRBV20-1	TRBJ2-7	CSGGPNTYEQYF
TRBV20-1	TRBJ1-2	CSASGDRAYGYTF
TRBV7-2	TRBJ2-1	CASSLQSGGAFYNEQFF
TRBV14	TRBJ2-1	CASSRTSGHYNEQFF
TRBV3-1	TRBJ2-5	CASSHPSGWEQETQYF
TRBV2	TRBJ2-5	CASGSEYQETQYF
TRBV6-2/TRBV6-3	TRBJ1-6	CASSSPGQLNSPLHF
TRBV9	TRBJ2-7	CASSVGGGAVNEQYF
TRBV6-1	TRBJ2-7	CASSERPPGSYEQYF
TRBV20-1	TRBJ2-2	CSARDITGLAGVDGELFF